Listed here are 10 T cell receptor beta chains from one sample, sequenced in a study of cytomegalovirus exposure and HLA in healthy donors. PCR amplification relied on 60 Vbeta primers (plus 13 Jbeta primers). Clones were read by immunoSEQ multiplex PCR, and TCRdb kept only the in-frame ones, dropping some. Of about 160,000 clones detected, under 85% appear once; the ten largest clones hold approximately 1.4%. The sequencing sample was made of PBMCs. The receptors originated from a woman in her 30s in good health and CMV-seronegative.

This chain connects TRBV13 to TRBJ1-3, with TRBD1 identical over 9 bases. CDR1 and CDR2 (germline): PRHDT, FYEKMQ (reference sequence). V gave up 3 bases and J gave up 8 bases; unmatched junction bases: 8. The length of the CDR3 is 15 residues. Written as DNA, the CDR3 is TGTGCCAGCAGCTTGGGACAGGGCGAGCGGGACACCATATATTTT. Translation gives CASSLGQGERDTIYF.

A few counts support this clone. This rearrangement joins TRBV10-3 to TRBJ1-2; TRBD1 agrees at 9 bases. Per germline, CDR1 ENHRY and CDR2 SYGVKD. The V segment lost 0 bases and the J segment 4 bases; nucleotides outside the gene matches: 6. This CDR3 contains 16 residues. The CDR3: CAISESKGQGIYGYTF. The CDR3, as DNA: TGTGCCATCAGTGAGTCAAAGGGACAGGGAATCTATGGCTACACCTTC.

This chain connects TRBV7-6 to TRBJ2-1; a possible D gene is TRBD2 (6 bases). The germline V gene has CDR1 SGHVS and CDR2 FNYEAQ. This CDR3 spans 16 amino acids. With 4 bases removed from V and 0 bases from J, the gap between germline ends came to 13 bases. Written as DNA, the CDR3 is TGTGCCAGCAGCTATCCCAAGCGGGTCTCCTACAATGAGCAGTTCTTC. Encoded protein: CASSYPKRVSYNEQFF.

A word on this clone: An end of the junction differs from the germline gene, which may be a read error. The rearrangement joins TRBV5-1 to TRBJ1-1; perhaps TRBD1 as D (5 bases). The germline V gene has CDR1 SGHRS and CDR2 YFSETQ. The CDR3 is 16 residues long. CDR3 sequence reads: CASSLAVIGDPNRIRF. CDR3 DNA: TGCGCCAGCAGCTTGGCCGTGATTGGGGATCCAAACAGGATACGGTTT.

This clone appeared a single time. The chain has TRBV27 and TRBJ2-7, with D possibly TRBD1 on 7 matching bases. Germline loops: CDR1 MNHEY, CDR2 SMNVEV (reference sequence). V lost 1 base to trimming and J lost 4 bases, with 14 bases between them. The CDR3 is 15 residues long. The CDR3 here is CASSLLAGQFYEQYF. As DNA, the CDR3 is TGTGCCAGCAGTTTATTGGCGGGACAGTTTTACGAGCAGTACTTC.

The chain is built from TRBV6-5 and TRBJ1-4; TRBD1 matches 8 bases. After removal of 6 bases from V and 8 bases from J, the junction contained 11 bases not matched to a gene. Looked up from germline, CDR1 is MNHEY and CDR2 is SVGAGI. The CDR3 spans 15 residues. In DNA form, the CDR3 reads TGTGCCAGCAGCCGGTCCCAGGGGGCCTGGGAAAAACTGTTTTTT. Translation: CASSRSQGAWEKLFF.

The chain employs TRBV27 and TRBJ1-5; the D gene is possibly TRBD1 (5 bases). The CDR3 loop spans 15 amino acids. Germline V CDR1 and CDR2: MNHEY, SMNVEV (reference sequence). V was clipped by 3 bases and J by 5 bases, with 14 bases between them. The CDR3 loop is CASSLLGQGHQPQHF. The CDR3 DNA is TGTGCCAGCAGTTTGTTAGGTCAGGGCCATCAGCCCCAGCATTTT.

This chain links TRBV27 with TRBJ2-1; the match to TRBD2 covers 9 bases. This CDR3 has 15 residues. The germline CDR1 and CDR2 sequences are MNHEY and SMNVEV (reference sequence). Trimming cost V 5 bases and J 15 bases; bases outside gene matches: 17. CDR3 in amino acids: CASSEGLAGVNVGFF. The CDR3 bases are TGTGCCAGCAGTGAAGGGTTAGCGGGGGTGAATGTTGGGTTCTTC.

The chain recombines TRBV7-2 with TRBJ2-1; 11 nucleotides align to TRBD2. Germline CDR1 reads SGHTA; CDR2 reads FQGNSA. The length of the CDR3 is 15 residues. Trimming cost V 3 bases and J 6 bases; bases outside gene matches: 4. The chain's CDR3 is CASSFGTSGSNEQFF. CDR3 nucleotide sequence: TGTGCCAGCAGCTTTGGGACTAGCGGCTCCAATGAGCAGTTCTTC.

In its sample, this clone was seen a few times. This sequence joins TRBV5-1 and TRBJ2-7, with a possible D match to TRBD1 (6 bases). Germline-derived CDR1 and CDR2 are SGHRS and YFSETQ. V shed 0 bases and J shed 3 bases, with 10 bases lying between them. The CDR3 consists of 14 residues. The CDR3 loop is CASSLGQEIYEQYF. The CDR3 nucleotides read TGCGCCAGCAGCTTGGGACAGGAGATCTACGAGCAGTACTTC.